This is a list of T cell receptor beta chains from one sample in a study of blood T cell repertoires in COVID-19. Here immunoSEQ multiplex PCR was the method, and the copy in TCRdb shows in-frame clones only, minus some. The sample has around 150,000 clones, approximately 90% seen once. The sequenced sample was peripheral blood. Every receptor here comes from a man aged 18-30 years with acute or convalescent COVID-19. Both conserved end residues are part of each CDR3. Each record gives: D gene, V gene, J gene, clone size, CDR3 DNA, CDR3 protein. A D gene is named only where the DNA matches it firmly. For some rows the clone size is stated as once, few or many, or as a class when expanded; others skip it.

TRBD2	TRBV4-1	TRBJ2-1	-	TGCGCCAGCAGCAGAGAGGTACTAGCGGGGTATAGCTCCTACAATGAGCAGTTCTTC	CASSREVLAGYSSYNEQFF
-	TRBV3-1/TRBV3-2	TRBJ1-2	once	TGTGCCAGCAGCCCCCGGACAGAGCCATTAAACTATGGCTACACCTTC	CASSPRTEPLNYGYTF
-	TRBV3-1/TRBV3-2	TRBJ1-1	-	TGTGCCAGCAGCCAATCCTACCGGGAGCTGAACACTGAAGCTTTCTTT	CASSQSYRELNTEAFF
TRBD1	TRBV3-1/TRBV3-2	TRBJ2-7	-	TGTGCCAGCAGCCAAGATTCCGGACAGGGCATCAACGAGCAGTACTTC	CASSQDSGQGINEQYF
TRBD1	TRBV11-3	TRBJ2-2	-	TGTGCCAGCAGCTTAACAGGGGACACCGGGGAGCTGTTTTTT	CASSLTGDTGELFF
-	TRBV19	TRBJ1-1	-	TGTGCCAGTACCCGCCAGGGTCTGGCTTTCTTT	CASTRQGLAFF
-	TRBV18	TRBJ1-4	-	TGTGCCAGCTCCCCAACAGGGTTGGCAGGAGAAAAACTGTTTTTT	CASSPTGLAGEKLFF
TRBD1	TRBV29-1	TRBJ1-4	few	TGCAGCGTTTTCCTATCTCACAGGGGGCTGGGTAATGAAAAACTGTTTTTT	CSVFLSHRGLGNEKLFF
TRBD1	TRBV7-9	TRBJ2-3	-	TGTGCCAGCAGCCCAGGGGGAGCAACAGATACGCAGTATTTT	CASSPGGATDTQYF
-	TRBV5-6	TRBJ1-6	-	TGTGCCAGCAGCCTTCGCCGAGGTGCATCCTATAATTCACCCCTCCACTTT	CASSLRRGASYNSPLHF
TRBD2	TRBV9	TRBJ2-1	-	TGTGCCAGCAGCGTCGGGACTAGAACCATCAATGAGCAGTTCTTC	CASSVGTRTINEQFF
TRBD1	TRBV29-1	TRBJ1-5	-	TGCAGCGTTCTGACCGGGACAGGGGGTAGCAATCAGCCCCAGCATTTT	CSVLTGTGGSNQPQHF
-	TRBV2	TRBJ1-5	-	TGTGCCAGCAAGGGGTTCAATCAGCCCCAGCATTTT	CASKGFNQPQHF
-	TRBV3-1/TRBV3-2	TRBJ2-5	-	TGTGCCAGCAGCCAAGATGTCGGGGGCCAAGAGACCCAGTACTTC	CASSQDVGGQETQYF
-	TRBV19	TRBJ1-5	-	TGTGCCAGTAGCGTTTCAGGGTGGAGCAATCAGCCCCAGCATTTT	CASSVSGWSNQPQHF
-	TRBV6-6	TRBJ1-2	-	TGTGCCAGCAGCCCCTTTCGGGCAGGGGATGGCTACACCTTC	CASSPFRAGDGYTF
-	TRBV4-1	TRBJ1-2	-	TGCGCCAGCAGCCAAGAGGTGGCGGAATATGGCTACACCTTC	CASSQEVAEYGYTF
-	TRBV24-1	TRBJ1-2	-	TGTGCCATCCGTGCGGGGGGCTCTGACTATGGCTACACCTTC	CAIRAGGSDYGYTF
TRBD1	TRBV27	TRBJ1-1	-	TGTGCCAGCAGCTTAGACAGGGGATACTTGAACACTGAAGCTTTCTTT	CASSLDRGYLNTEAFF
TRBD1	TRBV5-6	TRBJ1-4	-	TGTGCCAGCAGCCTGGGGACAGGGTCTCCAACTAATGAAAAACTGTTTTTT	CASSLGTGSPTNEKLFF
TRBD1	TRBV5-4	TRBJ2-7	-	TGTGCCAGCAGCTTACCCGACAGGGGGGTCGGGGAGCAGTACTTC	CASSLPDRGVGEQYF
TRBD1	TRBV6-4	TRBJ2-1	-	TGTGCCAGCAGCCATACAGGGGGCGCGGATGAGCAGTTCTTC	CASSHTGGADEQFF
TRBD1	TRBV5-1	TRBJ2-7	-	TGCGCCAGCAGCCCCGGGACAGGGGCCTACGAGCAGTACTTC	CASSPGTGAYEQYF
-	TRBV5-1	TRBJ1-2	-	TGCGCCAGCAGCATTCGAGAGGAAGGCTACACCTTC	CASSIREEGYTF
-	TRBV5-1	TRBJ2-2	-	TGCGCCAGCAGCTCCTCGACAGGGAACACCGGGGAGCTGTTTTTT	CASSSSTGNTGELFF